The 30 T cell receptor beta chains below all came from one sample that was sequenced in a study of OX40 agonist ivuxolimab in advanced cancers. The repertoire was sequenced with immunoSEQ multiplex PCR; TCRdb's copy has only in-frame clones and lacks some. Among about 62,000 clones listed, more than 85% were seen once. This specimen consisted of CD4+ or CD8+ T cells sorted from blood, obtained in a trial of the OX40 agonist ivuxolimab. The receptors originated from an adult with an advanced solid tumor such as melanoma, head and neck, liver or kidney cancer.

V gene TRBV7-6 combines with J gene TRBJ2-7; D is perhaps TRBD2 (6 bases). The CDR3 length is 14 residues. CDR1 and CDR2 from the germline V gene are SGHVS and FNYEAQ. V was shortened by 8 bases and J by 6 bases, with 20 bases between the two germline ends. The CDR3 DNA reads TGTGCCAGCGGAGGGGTGGGGCTCTATAGCGAGCAGTACTTC. It specifies CASGGVGLYSEQYF. The entire variable domain, with the rest obtained from reference TRBV7-6 and TRBJ2-7, is as follows: GAGVSQSPRYKVTKRGQDVALRCDPISGHVSLYWYRQALGQGPEFLTYFNYEAQQDKSGLPNDRFSAERPEGSISTLTIQRTEQRDSAMYRCASGGVGLYSEQYFGPGTRLTVT.

This clone appeared a single time. The chain is built from TRBV5-5 and TRBJ1-2; maybe TRBD1 (5 bases). There are 16 residues in the CDR3. CDR1 is SGHKS, CDR2 YYEKEE, per germline (reference sequence). Trimming cost V 2 bases and J 3 bases, with 17 bases left between them. This CDR3 reads CASSLKSTDTYYGYTF. CDR3 in DNA: TGTGCCAGCAGCTTAAAAAGTACGGACACCTACTATGGCTACACCTTC. Variable domain in full (rest from reference TRBV5-5 and TRBJ1-2): DAGVTQSPTHLIKTRGQQVTLRCSPISGHKSVSWYQQVLGQGPQFIFQYYEKEERGRGNFPDRFSARQFPNYSSELNVNALLLGDSALYLCASSLKSTDTYYGYTFGSGTRLTVV.

In this sample, this clone turned up once. The V gene is TRBV6-5, the J gene TRBJ2-3; unclear D gene. The V end lost 4 bases, the J end lost 1 base, and 15 bases lay between the germline ends. Germline assignment: CDR1 MNHEY and CDR2 SVGAGI. The CDR3 is made up of 16 amino acids. CDR3 protein: CASSFRTRGGTDTQYF. The CDR3 nucleotides are TGTGCCAGCAGTTTCCGGACGCGAGGTGGCACAGATACGCAGTATTTT.

This clone was found once. In nucleotides, the CDR3 is TGTGCCAGCAGCCTCCGGACGGGCCTTAATGAAAAACTGTTTTTT. This sequence encodes CASSLRTGLNEKLFF. This chain connects TRBV7-4 to TRBJ1-4; no reliable D call. The CDR3 is 15 amino acids. Germline CDR1 reads SGHVT; CDR2 reads SQSDAQ. The ends were cut back, 5 bases at V and 4 bases at J, with 14 bases in the middle.

The chain is built from TRBV14 and TRBJ2-1; D is ambiguous. Deletions cut 3 bases from V and 6 bases from J, with 15 bases between. Per the germline V gene, CDR1 is SGHDN and CDR2 is FVKESK. The CDR3 spans 15 residues. The CDR3 DNA follows: TGTGCCAGCAGCCAGCTCTCTCAGCTTTCCAATGAGCAGTTCTTC. This encodes CASSQLSQLSNEQFF.

This clone was seen just once. The J gene is TRBJ2-1, the V gene TRBV6-5; D is unclear. Germline CDR1 reads MNHEY; CDR2 reads SVGAGI. V lost 0 bases and J lost 8, with 8 bases in between. The CDR3 extends over 13 amino acids. The CDR3 spells CASSYSWLDEQFF. CDR3 sequence (DNA): TGTGCCAGCAGTTACTCTTGGTTAGATGAGCAGTTCTTC.

This chain uses TRBV2 with TRBJ2-5; D possibly corresponds to TRBD1 (6 bases). Germline V lookup: CDR1 SNHLY, CDR2 FYNNEI. CDR3 length equals 16 residues. V was trimmed by 6 bases and J by 2 bases, leaving 19 bases between them. The CDR3 coding sequence is TGTGCCAGCAGCGCGACCTTCGGACAGACGCAAGAGACCCAGTACTTC. Residues: CASSATFGQTQETQYF.

The chain couples TRBV15 to TRBJ2-5, with 9 positions matching TRBD2. There are 18 residues in the CDR3. Germline lookup yields CDR1 LNHNV and CDR2 YYDKDF (reference sequence). V shed 6 bases, J shed 4 bases, and the junction held 18 bases outside the gene matches. The CDR3 region is CATSEGTLAGRTIETQYF. The CDR3, as DNA: TGTGCCACCAGTGAGGGAACCCTAGCGGGACGCACTATAGAGACCCAGTACTTC.

The CDR3 region is CASSQIFINSGANVLTF. CDR3 DNA: TGTGCCAGCAGCCAAATCTTCATTAACTCTGGGGCCAACGTCCTGACTTTC. The V and J genes are TRBV27 and TRBJ2-6; D is unclear. Trimming took off 6 bases at V and 0 bases at J, with 15 bases between the two ends. The CDR3 totals 17 residues. Per germline, CDR1 MNHEY and CDR2 SMNVEV (reference sequence).

J is TRBJ2-2 and V is TRBV9, with unresolved D. CDR1 SGDLS and CDR2 YYNGEE come from the germline V gene. The CDR3 runs to 12 residues. V was clipped by 3 bases and J by 3 bases, with 3 bases between them. CDR3 protein: CASSGYTGELFF. DNA for the CDR3: TGTGCCAGCAGCGGCTACACCGGGGAGCTGTTTTTT.

This chain joins TRBV7-9 and TRBJ2-1; no clear D gene. Trimming took off 0 bases at V and 9 bases at J, with 3 bases between the two ends. This CDR3 is 11 amino acids long. Germline lookup yields CDR1 SEHNR and CDR2 FQNEAQ (reference sequence). CDR3 amino acids: CASSLAGEQFF. In DNA, the CDR3 is TGTGCCAGCAGCTTAGCGGGTGAGCAGTTCTTC.

In this sample, this clone turned up once. The chain carries TRBV9 and TRBJ2-3; 12 nucleotides match TRBD2. The trim removed 0 bases at V and 5 bases at J, leaving 7 bases unmatched. In germline, CDR1 is SGDLS, CDR2 YYNGEE. CDR3 length equals 17 residues. The CDR3: CASSVALAGGPLDTQYF. The CDR3 DNA sequence: TGTGCCAGCAGCGTAGCCCTAGCGGGAGGGCCGTTAGATACGCAGTATTTT.

V and J are TRBV5-5 and TRBJ2-3, with 13 bases fitting TRBD2. CDR1 is SGHKS and CDR2 is YYEKEE in the germline V gene (reference sequence). V gave up 5 bases and J gave up 6 bases; unmatched junction bases: 12. The CDR3 contains 17 residues. The CDR3 nucleotides read TGTGCCAGCAGTTTTCGACTAGCGGGAGGTCCTAGGGATACGCAGTATTTT. Its translation: CASSFRLAGGPRDTQYF.

This chain joins TRBV5-6 and TRBJ1-1; tentatively, D is TRBD1 (6 bases). Deletions cut 2 bases from V and 4 bases from J, with 12 bases between. The CDR3 runs to 14 residues. CDR1 is SGHDT, CDR2 YYEEEE, per germline. The chain's CDR3 is CASSLGGRGTEAFF. CDR3 DNA: TGTGCCAGCAGCTTAGGGGGGAGAGGCACTGAAGCTTTCTTT.

A single count supports this clone. The chain is built from TRBV9 and TRBJ2-4; weak D call: TRBD2 (5 bases). Trimming removed 3 bases from V and 1 base from J, with 20 bases in between. The CDR3 consists of 18 residues. Germline values: CDR1 SGDLS, CDR2 YYNGEE. The CDR3 region is CASSDPMNSLAAKNIQYF. The CDR3 region has the DNA TGTGCCAGCAGCGATCCAATGAACTCCCTAGCCGCCAAAAACATTCAGTACTTC.

This chain joins TRBV7-6 and TRBJ1-4; 7 bases align to TRBD1. Looked up from germline, CDR1 is SGHVS and CDR2 is FNYEAQ. The CDR3 has 16 amino acids. Trimming cost V 5 bases and J 8 bases; bases outside gene matches: 14. The CDR3 DNA reads TGTGCCAGCAGCCGGGATCTGGGGGGGACAGCGGAAAAACTGTTTTTT. Its translation: CASSRDLGGTAEKLFF. Complete variable domain (other parts from reference TRBV7-6 and TRBJ1-4): GAGVSQSPRYKVTKRGQDVALRCDPISGHVSLYWYRQALGQGPEFLTYFNYEAQQDKSGLPNDRFSAERPEGSISTLTIQRTEQRDSAMYRCASSRDLGGTAEKLFFGSGTQLSVL.

The genes are TRBV27 and TRBJ2-3, with TRBD1 identical over 12 bases. Germline assignment: CDR1 MNHEY and CDR2 SMNVEV (reference sequence). The CDR3 runs to 15 residues. The J segment lost 7 bases and the V segment lost 7 bases, leaving 9 bases of the junction unmatched. CDR3 protein: CASKKGTGGAHTQYF. CDR3 DNA: TGTGCCAGCAAAAAGGGGACAGGGGGCGCTCATACGCAGTATTTT.

The chain carries TRBV7-9 and TRBJ2-1; 10 positions agree with TRBD1. The CDR3 sequence is 15 residues long. The V segment lost 3 bases and the J segment 8 bases; nucleotides outside the gene matches: 7. The V gene's germline CDR1 is SEHNR and CDR2 FQNEAQ (reference sequence). CDR3: CASSFRQGAVYEQFF. DNA of the CDR3: TGTGCCAGCAGCTTCCGACAGGGGGCGGTCTATGAGCAGTTCTTC.

Concerning this clone itself: Relative to the germline gene, one junction end is altered; a read error may explain this. This sequence joins TRBV7-9 and TRBJ2-7, with no clear D. The CDR3 is 11 amino acids. Germline V gene sequence: CDR1 SEHNR, CDR2 FQNEAQ (reference sequence). The CDR3 DNA reads as TGTGCCAGCAGCAGTACCTACGGGCAGTACTTC. Residues: CASSSTYGQYF. Using reference TRBV7-9 and TRBJ2-7 for the parts outside the CDR3, the full variable domain is DTGVSQNPRHKITKRGQNVTFRCDPISEHNRLYWYRQTLGQGPEFLTYFQNEAQLEKSRLLSDRFSAERPKGSFSTLEIQRTEQGDSAMYLCASSSTYGQYFGPGTRLTVT.

The CDR3 reads CASTAGDSYEQYF. CDR3 bases: TGCGCCAGCACGGCCGGGGATTCCTACGAGCAGTACTTC. J is TRBJ2-7 and V is TRBV4-1, with D possibly matching TRBD2 (5 bases). The V end was cut by 7 bases, the J end by 1 base, with 11 bases between. The germline V gene encodes CDR1 MGHRA and CDR2 YSYEKL. The CDR3 extends over 13 amino acids.

The CDR3: CASSPESSYEQYF. The CDR3 DNA follows: TGTGCCAGCAGCCCGGAGAGCTCCTACGAGCAGTACTTC. V is TRBV7-2 and J is TRBJ2-5, with D unresolved. Matching the DNA end better, TRBJ2-7 makes the J call doubtful. Germline-derived CDR1 and CDR2 are SGHTA and FQGNSA. CDR3 length equals 13 residues.

The chain uses TRBV6-5 and TRBJ2-5, with 11 bases fitting TRBD2. Per the germline V gene, CDR1 is MNHEY and CDR2 is SVGAGI. V was clipped by 7 bases and J by 2 bases; unmatched bases: 6. This CDR3 spans 15 amino acids. As DNA, the CDR3 is TGTGCCAGCACCTTAGCGGGAGGGCAACAAGAGACCCAGTACTTC. This encodes CASTLAGGQQETQYF.

V and J are TRBV5-1 and TRBJ1-2; TRBD1 aligns across 10 bases. CDR1 SGHRS and CDR2 YFSETQ come from the germline V gene. CDR3 size: 16 residues. The ends lost 0 bases at V and 4 bases at J; junction bases unmatched: 6. CDR3 in DNA: TGCGCCAGCAGCTTGGGACAGGGGGCAGTCGGCTATGGCTACACCTTC. Translating gives CASSLGQGAVGYGYTF.

This clone appeared once. The chain employs TRBV7-2 and TRBJ2-5; D remains unclear. The length of the CDR3 is 16 residues. V gave up 1 base and J gave up 1 base, with 13 bases separating them. Germline assignment: CDR1 SGHTA and CDR2 FQGNSA. The CDR3 reads CASSLGHPGSQETQYF. The CDR3 region has the DNA TGTGCCAGCAGCTTAGGCCACCCGGGCAGCCAAGAGACCCAGTACTTC.

The V and J genes are TRBV7-9 and TRBJ2-2, with 10 nucleotides matching TRBD2. The V gene end was trimmed by 4 bases and the J gene end by 5 bases; junction bases not matched to a gene: 10. Germline loops: CDR1 SEHNR, CDR2 FQNEAQ (reference sequence). The CDR3 sequence is 17 residues long. DNA for the CDR3: TGTGCCAGCAGCTGGGCGGAGCGGGAGGGCCCAACCGGGGAGCTGTTTTTT. Protein: CASSWAEREGPTGELFF. Drawing the rest from reference TRBV7-9 and TRBJ2-2, the complete variable domain is DTGVSQNPRHKITKRGQNVTFRCDPISEHNRLYWYRQTLGQGPEFLTYFQNEAQLEKSRLLSDRFSAERPKGSFSTLEIQRTEQGDSAMYLCASSWAEREGPTGELFFGEGSRLTVL.

This CDR3 is CASSDSLGGHEQFF. The CDR3 coding sequence is TGCGCCAGCAGTGACTCTTTGGGGGGCCATGAGCAGTTCTTC. The chain employs TRBV10-1 and TRBJ2-1; the D call may be TRBD1 or TRBD2 (6 bases each). The germline V gene has CDR1 WNHNN and CDR2 SYGVQD (reference sequence). V dropped 3 bases and J dropped 8 bases, with 14 bases sitting between them. The CDR3 extends over 14 amino acids.

The V and J genes are TRBV10-3 and TRBJ1-6; no reliable D call. The germline gives CDR1 ENHRY, CDR2 SYGVKD. CDR3 length: 15 amino acids. V was shortened by 0 bases and J by 6 bases, with 9 bases between the two germline ends. The CDR3 coding sequence is TGTGCCATCAGTGAGTCGACACAGATTAATTCACCCCTCCACTTT. This codes for CAISESTQINSPLHF.

Details on this clone: This same CDR3 is encoded by further DNA sequences in the sample. This chain uses TRBV9 with TRBJ1-1, with D tentatively TRBD1 (6 bases). The CDR3 runs 14 residues. Germline values: CDR1 SGDLS, CDR2 YYNGEE. Trimming shortened V by 4 bases and J by 0 bases, and 10 bases separated the two germline ends. The CDR3: CASSIQGMNTEAFF. CDR3 coding DNA: TGTGCCAGCAGCATACAGGGCATGAACACTGAAGCTTTCTTT.

The chain is built from TRBV4-3 and TRBJ2-7; D unresolved. Between the trimmed V and J ends, which lost 1 base and 4 bases, there was a span of 8 bases. From germline, CDR1 is LGHNA and CDR2 YSLEER. There are 13 residues in the CDR3. CDR3 protein: CASSQGLQYEQYF. The CDR3 nucleotides read TGCGCCAGCAGCCAAGGTCTGCAGTACGAGCAGTACTTC.

CDR3: CASSPADRDIYF. The CDR3 DNA reads TGTGCCAGCAGCCCCGCGGACAGGGACATATATTTT. V and J are TRBV13 and TRBJ1-3, with TRBD1 identical over 8 bases. Germline V gives CDR1 PRHDT, CDR2 FYEKMQ (reference sequence). The CDR3 length is 12 residues. The V segment lost 5 bases and the J segment 12 bases; nucleotides outside the gene matches: 6.